This T cell receptor beta chain is from a study of blood T cell repertoires in COVID-19. Looking at the study overall: Sources were T cells, B-cell-depleted T cells, or PBMCs; the material itself was cDNA or gDNA.

V was pared by 5 bases and J by 1 base, with 4 bases of the junction left unmatched. Germline CDR1 is SGHNT and CDR2 is YENEEA. CDR3 size: 15 residues. TCRdb's table, derived via immunoSEQ multiplex PCR, lists solely in-frame clones and lacks some. Seen here are around 200,000 clones, about 80% observed once, and the top ten hold 14%. This TCR was recovered from a man aged 25 to 45 with active or convalescent COVID-19. The chain joins TRBV11-3 to TRBJ1-4; 7 bases are shared with TRBD1. Sample: peripheral blood. CDR3 residues: CASSAQGGTNEKLFF. CDR3 in DNA: TGTGCCAGCAGCGCGCAGGGGGGAACTAATGAAAAACTGTTTTTT.